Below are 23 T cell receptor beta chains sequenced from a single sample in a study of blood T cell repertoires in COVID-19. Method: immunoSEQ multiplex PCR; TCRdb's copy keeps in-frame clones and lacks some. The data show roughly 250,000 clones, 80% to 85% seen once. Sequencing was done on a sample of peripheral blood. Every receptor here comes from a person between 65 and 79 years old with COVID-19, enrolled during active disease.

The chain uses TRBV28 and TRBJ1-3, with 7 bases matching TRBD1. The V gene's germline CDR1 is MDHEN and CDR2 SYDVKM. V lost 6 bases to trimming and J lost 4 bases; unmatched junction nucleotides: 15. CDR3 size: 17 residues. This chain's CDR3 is CASSHRDMGQRGNTIYF. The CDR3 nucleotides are TGTGCCAGCAGCCACCGGGACATGGGACAGAGGGGAAACACCATATATTTT.

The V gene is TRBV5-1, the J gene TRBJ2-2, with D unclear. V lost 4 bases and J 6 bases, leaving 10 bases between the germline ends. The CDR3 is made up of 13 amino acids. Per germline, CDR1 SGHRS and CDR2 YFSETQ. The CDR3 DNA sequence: TGCGCCAGCAGCCGACTTGGTCCCGGGGAGCTGTTTTTT. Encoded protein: CASSRLGPGELFF.

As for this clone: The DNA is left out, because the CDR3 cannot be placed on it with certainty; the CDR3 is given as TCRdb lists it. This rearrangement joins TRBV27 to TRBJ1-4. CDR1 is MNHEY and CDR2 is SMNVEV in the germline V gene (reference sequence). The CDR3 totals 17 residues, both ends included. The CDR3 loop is CASSFLAGGPTTEKLFF.

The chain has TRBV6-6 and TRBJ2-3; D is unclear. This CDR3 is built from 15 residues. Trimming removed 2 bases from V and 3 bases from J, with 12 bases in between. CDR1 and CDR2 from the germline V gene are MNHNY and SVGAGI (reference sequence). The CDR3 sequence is CASSYTRLRTDTQYF. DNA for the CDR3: TGTGCCAGCAGTTACACACGCCTCCGAACAGATACGCAGTATTTT.

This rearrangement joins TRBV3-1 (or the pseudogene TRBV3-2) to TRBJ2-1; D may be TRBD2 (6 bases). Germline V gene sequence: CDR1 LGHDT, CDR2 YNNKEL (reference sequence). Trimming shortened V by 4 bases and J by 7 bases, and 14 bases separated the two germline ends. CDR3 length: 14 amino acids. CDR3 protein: CASSLLGGHNEQFF. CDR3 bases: TGTGCCAGCAGCCTTTTAGGAGGGCATAATGAGCAGTTCTTC.

Here the CDR3 reads CASSQVANTEAFF. DNA for the CDR3: TGTGCCAGCAGCCAAGTAGCCAACACTGAAGCTTTCTTT. This chain joins TRBV14 and TRBJ1-1, with D unresolved. The CDR3 runs to 13 residues. The germline V gene encodes CDR1 SGHDN and CDR2 FVKESK. V dropped 1 base and J dropped 2 bases, with 5 bases sitting between them.

The CDR3 sequence: CASSYTTGFGSAEAFF. DNA of the CDR3: TGTGCCAGCAGCTACACAACAGGGTTCGGCTCAGCTGAAGCTTTCTTT. The chain recombines TRBV5-8 with TRBJ1-1, with D maybe TRBD1 (6 bases). The CDR3 has 16 amino acids. The V gene's germline CDR1 is SGHTS and CDR2 YDEGEE. The V end was cut by 3 bases, the J end by 6 bases, with 21 bases between.

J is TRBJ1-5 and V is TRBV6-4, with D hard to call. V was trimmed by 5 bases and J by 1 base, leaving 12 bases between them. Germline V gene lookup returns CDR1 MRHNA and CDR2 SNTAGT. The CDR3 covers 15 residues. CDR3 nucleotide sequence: TGTGCCAGCAGTACCGACATGTCGAGCAATCAGCCCCAGCATTTT. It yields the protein CASSTDMSSNQPQHF.

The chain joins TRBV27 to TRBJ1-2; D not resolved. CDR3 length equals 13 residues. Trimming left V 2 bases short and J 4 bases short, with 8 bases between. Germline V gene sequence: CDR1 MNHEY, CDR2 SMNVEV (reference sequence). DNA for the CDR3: TGTGCCAGCAGTTTAGCACAGTCCTATGGCTACACCTTC. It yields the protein CASSLAQSYGYTF.

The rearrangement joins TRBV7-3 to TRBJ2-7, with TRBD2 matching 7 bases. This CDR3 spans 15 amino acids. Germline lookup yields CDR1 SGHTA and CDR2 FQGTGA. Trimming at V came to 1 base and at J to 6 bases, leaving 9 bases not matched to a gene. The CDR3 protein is CASSLKAGRQAEQYF. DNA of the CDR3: TGTGCCAGCAGCTTAAAAGCCGGGAGGCAGGCCGAGCAGTACTTC.

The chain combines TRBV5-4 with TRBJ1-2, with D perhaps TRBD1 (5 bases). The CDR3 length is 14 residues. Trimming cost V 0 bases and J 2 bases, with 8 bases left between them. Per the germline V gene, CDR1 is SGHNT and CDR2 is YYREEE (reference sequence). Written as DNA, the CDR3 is TGTGCCAGCAGCTTGGCAGGGAGGAACTATGGCTACACCTTC. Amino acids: CASSLAGRNYGYTF.

For the CDR3, the DNA is TGTGCCAGCAGCCTGGGGAGGGCATACTCCTACGAGCAGTACTTC. Protein product: CASSLGRAYSYEQYF. This chain uses TRBV3-1 (or the pseudogene TRBV3-2) with TRBJ2-7; 7 bases align to TRBD2. The CDR3 sequence is 15 residues long. V shed 4 bases and J 0 bases; nucleotides not matched to a gene: 6. The germline V gene encodes CDR1 LGHDT and CDR2 YNNKEL (reference sequence).

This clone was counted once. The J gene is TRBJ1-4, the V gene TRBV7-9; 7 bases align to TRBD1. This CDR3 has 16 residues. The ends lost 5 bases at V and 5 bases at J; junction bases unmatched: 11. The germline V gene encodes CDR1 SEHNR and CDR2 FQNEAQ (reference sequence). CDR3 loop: CASSPTGTALNEKLFF. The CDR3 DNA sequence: TGTGCCAGCAGCCCAACCGGGACAGCGTTAAATGAAAAACTGTTTTTT.

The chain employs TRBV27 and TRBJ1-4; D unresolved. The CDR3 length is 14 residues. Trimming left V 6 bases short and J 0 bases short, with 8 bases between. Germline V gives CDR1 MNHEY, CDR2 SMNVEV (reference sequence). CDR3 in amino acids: CASSPFATNEKLFF. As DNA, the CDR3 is TGTGCCAGCAGCCCCTTCGCAACTAATGAAAAACTGTTTTTT.

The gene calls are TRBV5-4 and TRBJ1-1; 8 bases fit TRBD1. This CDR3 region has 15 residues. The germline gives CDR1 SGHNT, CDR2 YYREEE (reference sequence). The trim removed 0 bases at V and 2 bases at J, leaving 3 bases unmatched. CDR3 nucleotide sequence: TGTGCCAGCAGCTTGGCGCAGGGGGCTAACACTGAAGCTTTCTTT. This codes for CASSLAQGANTEAFF.

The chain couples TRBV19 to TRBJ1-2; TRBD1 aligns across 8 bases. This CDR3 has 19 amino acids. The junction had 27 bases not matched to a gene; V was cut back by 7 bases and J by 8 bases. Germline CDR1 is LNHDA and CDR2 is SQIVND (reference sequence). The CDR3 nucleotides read TGTGCCAGTACCCTGGGGAATAGGGACAGGCGATGGTCGGCAGGAGGCTACACCTTC. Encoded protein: CASTLGNRDRRWSAGGYTF.

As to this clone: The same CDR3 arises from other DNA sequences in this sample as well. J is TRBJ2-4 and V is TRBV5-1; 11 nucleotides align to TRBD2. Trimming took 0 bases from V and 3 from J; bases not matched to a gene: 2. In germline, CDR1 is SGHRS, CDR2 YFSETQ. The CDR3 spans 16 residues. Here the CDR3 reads CASSLASGGIKNIQYF. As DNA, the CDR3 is TGCGCCAGCAGCTTGGCTAGCGGGGGGATCAAAAACATTCAGTACTTC. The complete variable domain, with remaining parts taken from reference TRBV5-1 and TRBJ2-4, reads KAGVTQTPRYLIKTRGQQVTLSCSPISGHRSVSWYQQTPGQGLQFLFEYFSETQRNKGNFPGRFSGRQFSNSRSEMNVSTLELGDSALYLCASSLASGGIKNIQYFGAGTRLSVL.

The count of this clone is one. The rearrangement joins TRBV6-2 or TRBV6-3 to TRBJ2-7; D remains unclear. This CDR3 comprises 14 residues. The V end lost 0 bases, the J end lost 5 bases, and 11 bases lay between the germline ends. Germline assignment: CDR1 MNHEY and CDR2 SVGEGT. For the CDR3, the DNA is TGTGCCAGCAGTTACTCGAGTACGTCCCACGAGCAGTACTTC. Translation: CASSYSSTSHEQYF.

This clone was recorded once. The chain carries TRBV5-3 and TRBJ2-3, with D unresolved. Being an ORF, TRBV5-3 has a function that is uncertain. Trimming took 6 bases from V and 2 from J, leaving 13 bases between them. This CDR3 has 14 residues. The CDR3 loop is CARNKLPFTDTQYF. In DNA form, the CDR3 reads TGTGCCAGAAACAAACTACCCTTCACAGATACGCAGTATTTT.

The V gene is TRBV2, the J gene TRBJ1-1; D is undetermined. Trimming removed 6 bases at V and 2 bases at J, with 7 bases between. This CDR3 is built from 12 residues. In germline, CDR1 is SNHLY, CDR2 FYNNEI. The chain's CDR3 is CASREGNTEAFF. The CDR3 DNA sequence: TGTGCCAGCAGGGAGGGTAACACTGAAGCTTTCTTT.

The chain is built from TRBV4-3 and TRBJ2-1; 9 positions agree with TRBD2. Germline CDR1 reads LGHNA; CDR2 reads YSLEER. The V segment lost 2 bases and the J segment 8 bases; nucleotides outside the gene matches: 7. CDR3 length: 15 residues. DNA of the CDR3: TGCGCCAGCAGCCAAACGGCGGGGGGGGAGCATGAGCAGTTCTTC. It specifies CASSQTAGGEHEQFF.

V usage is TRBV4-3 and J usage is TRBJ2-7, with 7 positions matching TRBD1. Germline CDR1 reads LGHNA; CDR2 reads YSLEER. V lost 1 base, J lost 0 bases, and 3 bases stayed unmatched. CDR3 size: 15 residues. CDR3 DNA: TGCGCCAGCAGCCAAGGACAGGGCAGCTCCTACGAGCAGTACTTC. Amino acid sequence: CASSQGQGSSYEQYF.

In nucleotides, the CDR3 is TGTGCCAGTAGTATTATGGCAGGGGGACTTCCCGGGGCCAACGTCCTGACTTTC. Translation: CASSIMAGGLPGANVLTF. The genes are TRBV19 and TRBJ2-6; D might be TRBD1 (7 bases). Trimming cost V 3 bases and J 4 bases, with 19 bases left between them. Looked up from germline, CDR1 is LNHDA and CDR2 is SQIVND (reference sequence). This CDR3 spans 18 amino acids.